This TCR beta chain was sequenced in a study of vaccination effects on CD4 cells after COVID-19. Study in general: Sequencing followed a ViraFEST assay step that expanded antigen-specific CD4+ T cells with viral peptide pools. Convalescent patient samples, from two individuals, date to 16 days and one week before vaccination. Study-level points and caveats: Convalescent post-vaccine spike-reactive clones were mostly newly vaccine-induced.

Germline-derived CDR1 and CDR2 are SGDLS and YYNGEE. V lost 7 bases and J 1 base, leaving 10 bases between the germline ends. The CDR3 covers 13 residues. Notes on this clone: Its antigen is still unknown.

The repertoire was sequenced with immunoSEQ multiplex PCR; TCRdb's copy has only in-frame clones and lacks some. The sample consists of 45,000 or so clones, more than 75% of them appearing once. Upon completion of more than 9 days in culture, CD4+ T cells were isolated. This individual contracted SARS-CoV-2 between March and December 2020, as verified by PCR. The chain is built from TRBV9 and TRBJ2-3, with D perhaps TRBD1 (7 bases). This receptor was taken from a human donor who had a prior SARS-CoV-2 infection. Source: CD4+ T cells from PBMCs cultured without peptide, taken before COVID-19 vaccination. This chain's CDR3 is CASQGGRTDTQYF. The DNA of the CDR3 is TGTGCCAGCCAGGGGGGCCGCACAGATACGCAGTATTTT.